A single sample gave rise to the 7 T cell receptor beta chains below, sequenced in a study of T cell responses to AZD1222 COVID-19 vaccine (dated by TCRdb to 2020 to 2022). The sample's time point label, in plain terms: baseline before first vaccination. The library was built by means of the immunoSEQ multiplex PCR assay. As stored in TCRdb, this immuneACCESS dataset retains in-frame rearrangements with V and J assigned. A fraction of the clones does not appear; measured against another copy, unresolved V genes explain less than half of the discrepancy, and the remainder lacks a known reason. This sample comprises about 120,000 clones, about 81% of them detected only once. The ten largest make up approximately 5% of the sample. Sequencing used peripheral blood, obtained on day 0 of AZD1222 vaccination. These receptors all stem from an adult in good health.

The chain has TRBV19 and TRBJ1-2; D unclear. The CDR3 is 16 residues long. The ends were cut back, 7 bases at V and 0 bases at J, with 18 bases in the middle. Germline V gene sequence: CDR1 LNHDA, CDR2 SQIVND (reference sequence). CDR3 nucleotides: TGTGCCAGTACTCTCCGGAGCGGGAATACTAACTATGGCTACACCTTC. Its protein product is CASTLRSGNTNYGYTF.

The chain is built from TRBV7-9 and TRBJ1-1; perhaps TRBD1 as D (6 bases). Germline CDR1 SEHNR, CDR2 FQNEAQ (reference sequence). V lost 5 bases and J lost 1, with 11 bases in between. This CDR3 comprises 14 residues. This CDR3 is CASSGTGRNTEAFF. In nucleotides, the CDR3 is TGTGCCAGCAGCGGAACAGGGAGGAACACTGAAGCTTTCTTT.

The V call is TRBV28, the J call TRBJ1-5; D is ambiguous. This CDR3 is built from 12 residues. CDR1 MDHEN and CDR2 SYDVKM come from the germline V gene. V shed 7 bases and J shed 8 bases, with 12 bases lying between them. The CDR3 spells CASTLPAEPQHF. In DNA form, the CDR3 reads TGTGCCAGCACCCTTCCAGCGGAGCCCCAGCATTTT.

The gene calls are TRBV13 and TRBJ1-2; 9 positions agree with TRBD1. The germline V gene encodes CDR1 PRHDT and CDR2 FYEKMQ (reference sequence). The CDR3 loop spans 13 amino acids. V lost 5 bases, J lost 6 bases, and 4 bases stayed unmatched. CDR3 region: CASSIQGAHGYTF. The CDR3 nucleotides read TGTGCCAGCAGCATACAGGGGGCTCATGGCTACACCTTC.

This clone came up many times. V is TRBV6-4 and J is TRBJ2-1, with TRBD2 as a possible D gene (6 bases). Trimming pared 4 bases from V and 9 bases from J, leaving 16 bases between. Germline-derived CDR1 and CDR2 are MRHNA and SNTAGT. This CDR3 contains 14 residues. This chain's CDR3 is CASSVGAGGGEQFF. CDR3 in DNA: TGTGCCAGCAGTGTAGGAGCGGGTGGTGGTGAGCAGTTCTTC.

CDR3 DNA: TGTGCCAGCAGGGGTTCGACAGGAAAAGGCTCACCCCTCCACTTT. This sequence encodes CASRGSTGKGSPLHF. The chain links TRBV27 to TRBJ1-6; the D gene is possibly TRBD1 (6 bases). CDR3 length equals 15 residues. From germline, CDR1 is MNHEY and CDR2 SMNVEV (reference sequence). V lost 6 bases, J lost 10 bases, and 19 bases lay in between.

The chain links TRBV4-1 to TRBJ1-3; no definite D call. V was pared by 1 base and J by 4 bases, with 2 bases between. This CDR3 spans 12 amino acids. Germline V CDR1 and CDR2: MGHRA, YSYEKL. CDR3 sequence (DNA): TGCGCCAGCAGCCAAGTGGGAAACACCATATATTTT. It translates to CASSQVGNTIYF.